These T cell receptor beta chains were read from a single sample in a study of blood T cell repertoires in COVID-19. Libraries were prepared by immunoSEQ multiplex PCR; TCRdb keeps only in-frame clonotypes and omits some of them. The repertoire holds roughly 260,000 clones, with approximately 89% as singletons. The sample consisted of peripheral blood. These receptors all come from a man aged 40-49 years who had recovered from COVID-19. CDR3s include the opening cysteine and the closing phenylalanine or tryptophan. The D gene is left open where the match is weak. Part of the rows lack a size; the others show once, few, many or a class for expanded clones.

J gene,clone size,V gene,D gene,CDR3 length,CDR3 DNA,CDR3 protein
TRBJ1-2,-,TRBV7-2,TRBD1,12,TGTGCCAGCAGCTTCGACAGGGTTGGCTACACCTTC,CASSFDRVGYTF
TRBJ1-1,-,TRBV6-4,-,17,TGTGCCAGCTCAGCTTGGGAGGGCCCACAAATGAACACTGAAGCTTTCTTT,CASSAWEGPQMNTEAFF
TRBJ1-2,few,TRBV15,-,14,TGTGCCACCAGCGGCCTCGCGACAAAACATGGCTACACCTTC,CATSGLATKHGYTF
TRBJ1-1,-,TRBV5-1,TRBD1,13,TGCGCCAGCAGCTTCACCCGGGACAGGGAAGCTTTCTTT,CASSFTRDREAFF
TRBJ1-1,-,TRBV7-9,-,14,TGTGCCAGCAGCTTAGGGGCGAGCCGTCCTGAAGCTTTCTTT,CASSLGASRPEAFF
TRBJ2-7,-,TRBV20-1,TRBD1,14,TGCAGTGCTAGTGGCAGGGGGCTTATTTACGAGCAGTACTTC,CSASGRGLIYEQYF
TRBJ2-7,-,TRBV10-3,TRBD1,18,TGTGCCATCAGTGACTCACCAAGTAGGGACAGGGGTGTATGGGAGCAGTACTTC,CAISDSPSRDRGVWEQYF
TRBJ2-7,-,TRBV11-2,TRBD1,16,TGTGCCAGCAGCTGGACAGGGGGTCTTTCTGGGGACGAGCAGTACTTC,CASSWTGGLSGDEQYF
TRBJ2-2,-,TRBV2,-,15,TGTGCCAGCCAACTCCTAGCATTGAACACCGGGGAGCTGTTTTTT,CASQLLALNTGELFF
TRBJ2-3,-,TRBV18,TRBD1,15,TGTGCCAGCTCACCAAACAGGGGGAGCACAGATACGCAGTATTTT,CASSPNRGSTDTQYF
TRBJ1-1,-,TRBV12-3/TRBV12-4,-,11,TGTGCCAGCACCGGTAGAACTGAAGCTTTCTTT,CASTGRTEAFF
TRBJ1-1,few,TRBV6-2/TRBV6-3,-,12,TGTGCCAGCAGCGGACCGGGGATTGAAGCTTTCTTT,CASSGPGIEAFF
TRBJ2-1,-,TRBV6-5,TRBD1,16,TGTGCCAGCAGTTACTCGAGAAAGGGGGCGTTTAATGAGCAGTTCTTC,CASSYSRKGAFNEQFF
TRBJ2-2,-,TRBV7-9,TRBD1,16,TGTGCCAGCAGCTTTTCCCGGACAGGGGGCACCGGGGAGCTGTTTTTT,CASSFSRTGGTGELFF
TRBJ1-2,-,TRBV18,TRBD1,15,TGTGCCAGCTCACCGAGACAGGGCCTCAACTATGGCTACACCTTC,CASSPRQGLNYGYTF
TRBJ2-1,-,TRBV18,TRBD1,15,TGTGCCAGCTCACCGGGACAGGGTGTTAATAATGAGCAGTTCTTC,CASSPGQGVNNEQFF
TRBJ2-7,-,TRBV24-1,TRBD2,14,TGTGCCACCAGTGATGCCGGGACTACCTACGAGCAGTACTTC,CATSDAGTTYEQYF
TRBJ2-3,-,TRBV5-4,-,12,TGTGCCAGCAGCTTGTACGGGGATACGCAGTATTTT,CASSLYGDTQYF
TRBJ2-1,once,TRBV3-1/TRBV3-2,TRBD1,14,TGTGCCAGCCAGGGACAGAGCTCCTACAATGAGCAGTTCTTC,CASQGQSSYNEQFF
TRBJ1-5,-,TRBV10-2,-,15,TGCGCCAGCAGTGACGGATTAGGGGGCAATCAGCCCCAGCATTTT,CASSDGLGGNQPQHF
TRBJ1-2,-,TRBV5-1,TRBD1,14,TGCGCCAGCAGCTTAGGGACAGGACCCTATGGCTACACCTTC,CASSLGTGPYGYTF
TRBJ1-6,-,TRBV4-1,-,14,TGCGCCAGCAGCCAGCGGGGTAATAATTCACCCCTCCACTTT,CASSQRGNNSPLHF
TRBJ2-6,once,TRBV5-1,-,23,TGCGCCAGCTACCTTGATCCGGCTCATGTCGGTAAGGCAAGAGGTGCTGGGGCCAACGTCCTGACTTTC,CASYLDPAHVGKARGAGANVLTF
TRBJ2-2,-,TRBV13,-,13,TGTGCCAGCAGCTTATACGGAGTCGGGGAGCTGTTTTTT,CASSLYGVGELFF
TRBJ1-1,-,TRBV4-3,-,17,TGCGCCAGCAGCCATTCCTGGACAGCACCTATGAACACTGAAGCTTTCTTT,CASSHSWTAPMNTEAFF
TRBJ2-7,-,TRBV2,TRBD2,13,TGTGCCAGCAGGGAGGGAGGGGCCAACGAGCAGTACTTC,CASREGGANEQYF
TRBJ2-1,-,TRBV30,TRBD2,14,TGTGCCTGGAGACTAGCGGGAGGCAGAGGGGAGCAGTTCTTC,CAWRLAGGRGEQFF
TRBJ1-4,-,TRBV5-1,TRBD1,15,TGCGCCAGCAGCTGGACCGGGACAGGGGTTGAAAAACTGTTTTTT,CASSWTGTGVEKLFF
TRBJ2-7,-,TRBV11-2,-,14,TGTGCCAGCAGCCCCACAGGGAAACGGTACGAGCAGTACTTC,CASSPTGKRYEQYF
TRBJ2-1,-,TRBV2,TRBD1,14,TGTGCCAGCAGTATCGCCGGGACAGGGGTAACCCAGTTCTTC,CASSIAGTGVTQFF
TRBJ1-1,-,TRBV27,-,13,TGTGCCAGCAGTAACAAAATTAACACTGAAGCTTTCTTT,CASSNKINTEAFF
TRBJ2-7,-,TRBV10-3,-,13,TGTGCCATCAGGTCCGCGGGGTCCTACGAGCAGTACTTC,CAIRSAGSYEQYF
TRBJ1-5,-,TRBV12-3/TRBV12-4,-,13,TGTGCCAGCAGTTCCCGGGGGGTGGGGCCCCAGCATTTT,CASSSRGVGPQHF
TRBJ1-6,-,TRBV6-5,TRBD1,14,TGTGCCACTGGAGGGACAGCACATAATTCGGCCCTCCACTTT,CATGGTAHNSALHF
TRBJ2-1,-,TRBV7-8,TRBD2,21,TGTGCCAGCAGCTTATCGAGGCTCCCGGGACTAGCGGGGGAATCCTACAATGAGCAGTTCTTC,CASSLSRLPGLAGESYNEQFF
TRBJ2-7,few,TRBV7-9,TRBD1,16,TGTGCCAGCAGCTGGGAGGGACAGGGAAGGCCCTACGAGCAGTACTTC,CASSWEGQGRPYEQYF
TRBJ2-2,once,TRBV29-1,TRBD1,14,TGCAGCGCCCGGACAGGGGAATACACCGGGGAGCTGTTTTTT,CSARTGEYTGELFF
TRBJ2-7,-,TRBV11-2,-,13,TGTGCCAGCAGCCCTAATCGAGGGTACGAGCAGTACTTC,CASSPNRGYEQYF
TRBJ2-2,-,TRBV21-1,-,16,TGTGCCAGCAGCATCCGCCGGGACAGGGTCACCGGGGAGCTGTTTTTT,CASSIRRDRVTGELFF
TRBJ2-6,-,TRBV5-4,TRBD1,15,TGTGCCAGCAGCGGGACAGCCTCTGGGGCCAACGTCCTGACTTTC,CASSGTASGANVLTF
TRBJ2-2,-,TRBV7-9,-,14,-,CASILATLTGELFF